The next 22 T cell receptor beta chains were all read from a single sample in a study of CDR3 diversity in severe acne. A single record per CDR3 protein comes from TCRdb applying MiXCR to the PCR reads. The top ten hold approximately 14% of the sample, which has some 84,000 distinct CDR3 sequences, 50% to 65% seen once. The sequenced sample was blood. All receptors come from a male donor in good health, without acne.

Many counts were recorded for this clonotype. In nucleotides, the CDR3 is TGTGCCAGTAGTAGGGCCCGGGCTCTCGCGTGGGCCACGTCCAATGAGCAGTTCTTC. Translation: CASSRARALAWATSNEQFF. The chain joins TRBV19 to TRBJ2-1, with unresolved D. V was pared by 4 bases and J by 6 bases, with 28 bases between. Germline V gene lookup returns CDR1 LNHDA and CDR2 SQIVND (reference sequence). The CDR3 spans 19 residues.

V gene TRBV7-9 combines with J gene TRBJ2-7; D perhaps matches TRBD2 (6 bases). The J call may be wrong; the DNA end is better matched by TRBJ2-1. Germline V lookup: CDR1 SEHNR, CDR2 FQNEAQ (reference sequence). This CDR3 region has 16 residues. The CDR3 coding sequence is TGTGCCAGCAGCTTAGTGGCGGGGAAGGGGTACAATGAGCAGTTCTTC. Translated: CASSLVAGKGYNEQFF.

This clonotype has a handful of counts. The chain uses TRBV30 and TRBJ2-3; D may correspond to TRBD1 or TRBD2 (6 bases each). This CDR3 is 14 amino acids long. Germline CDR1 reads GTSNPN; CDR2 reads SVGIG (reference sequence). Trimming cost V 2 bases and J 1 base, with 10 bases left between them. CDR3 protein: CAWSWGARTDTQYF. In DNA form, the CDR3 reads TGTGCCTGGAGTTGGGGGGCTCGCACAGATACGCAGTATTTT.

This clonotype was recorded many times. J is TRBJ1-5 and V is TRBV20-1; 9 bases fit TRBD1. Germline assignment: CDR1 DFQATT and CDR2 SNEGSKA (reference sequence). CDR3 size: 14 residues. The J segment lost 7 bases and the V segment lost 4 bases, leaving 8 bases of the junction unmatched. CDR3 sequence: CSATSGQGGQPQHF. The CDR3 region has the DNA TGCAGTGCTACATCGGGACAGGGCGGACAGCCCCAGCATTTT.

J is TRBJ1-3 and V is TRBV7-9; no firm D call. The CDR3 loop spans 14 amino acids. Germline CDR1 is SEHNR and CDR2 is FQNEAQ (reference sequence). V gave up 3 bases and J gave up 3 bases, with 9 bases separating them. DNA of the CDR3: TGTGCCAGCAGCTTTAGCGGGAGTGGAAACACCATATATTTT. The encoded protein is CASSFSGSGNTIYF.

V and J are TRBV10-3 and TRBJ1-5, with 8 bases lining up with TRBD1. Trimming at V came to 8 bases and at J to 1 base, leaving 10 bases not matched to a gene. There are 16 residues in the CDR3. Looked up from germline, CDR1 is ENHRY and CDR2 is SYGVKD. Here the CDR3 DNA reads TGTGCCATCGGGCCGAGGACAGGGCGGAGCAATCAGCCCCAGCATTTT. This codes for CAIGPRTGRSNQPQHF.

The chain is built from TRBV20-1 and TRBJ1-4; D is uncertain. The V gene's germline CDR1 is DFQATT and CDR2 SNEGSKA (reference sequence). This CDR3 region has 12 residues. Trimming took off 6 bases at V and 5 bases at J, with 10 bases between the two ends. The CDR3 spells CSAPNGNEKLFF. CDR3 coding DNA: TGCAGTGCCCCGAACGGGAATGAAAAACTGTTTTTT.

This clonotype was seen at least ten times. The V and J genes are TRBV4-1 and TRBJ1-5; D unclear. There are 18 residues in the CDR3. Germline lookup yields CDR1 MGHRA and CDR2 YSYEKL. V dropped 2 bases and J dropped 0 bases, with 17 bases sitting between them. CDR3 bases: TGCGCCAGCAGCCAATTCTCTCCGGACGTATATAGCAATCAGCCCCAGCATTTT. It codes for CASSQFSPDVYSNQPQHF.

There are a few counts of this clonotype. The rearrangement links TRBV5-4 to TRBJ2-1; TRBD2 matches 13 bases. This CDR3 has 14 amino acids. From germline, CDR1 is SGHNT and CDR2 YYREEE (reference sequence). Trimming took 5 bases from V and 10 from J; bases not matched to a gene: 6. As DNA, the CDR3 is TGTGCCAGCAGGCCGACTAGCGGGGGGAGGGAGCAGTTCTTC. This sequence encodes CASRPTSGGREQFF.

This clonotype was counted a single time. The rearrangement joins TRBV20-1 to TRBJ2-3; 11 nucleotides line up with TRBD2. The CDR3 totals 14 residues. Trimming took 4 bases from V and 6 from J; bases not matched to a gene: 6. Germline assignment: CDR1 DFQATT and CDR2 SNEGSKA (reference sequence). The CDR3 reads CSATSGGPGDTQYF. The CDR3 DNA sequence: TGCAGTGCTACTAGCGGGGGGCCCGGGGATACGCAGTATTTT.

The chain recombines TRBV20-1 with TRBJ2-3, with TRBD1 matching over 8 bases. The germline V gene has CDR1 DFQATT and CDR2 SNEGSKA (reference sequence). This CDR3 comprises 15 residues. The V gene end was trimmed by 1 base and the J gene end by 5 bases; junction bases not matched to a gene: 8. CDR3 nucleotide sequence: TGCAGTGCTAGAGGCGGGACAGGAGGGGAAGATACGCAGTATTTT. Translated: CSARGGTGGEDTQYF.

This clonotype appeared once. V and J are TRBV7-2 and TRBJ1-1; no reliable D call. The CDR3 runs 10 residues. Germline loops: CDR1 SGHTA, CDR2 FQGNSA. The CDR3 here is CVRGNTEAFF. The CDR3 DNA is TGTGTCCGCGGGAACACTGAAGCTTTCTTT.

The CDR3 here is CAISEGVSGGETQYF. CDR3 in DNA: TGTGCCATCAGTGAGGGTGTTAGCGGGGGAGAGACCCAGTACTTC. J is TRBJ2-5 and V is TRBV10-3; 9 bases are a match to TRBD2. The CDR3 has 15 amino acids. Germline values: CDR1 ENHRY, CDR2 SYGVKD. Losses at the gene ends were 2 bases for V and 4 bases for J; bases not matched to a gene: 5.

V usage is TRBV18 and J usage is TRBJ2-1; weak D call: TRBD2 (6 bases). The CDR3 has 17 residues. CDR1 and CDR2 (germline): KGHSH, LQKENI. Trimming took off 0 bases at V and 2 bases at J, with 14 bases between the two ends. The CDR3 loop reads CASSPPGSGPTYNEQFF. The CDR3 bases are TGTGCCAGCTCACCACCTGGGAGCGGGCCGACCTACAATGAGCAGTTCTTC.

The V and J genes are TRBV7-6 and TRBJ1-2; TRBD1 aligns across 10 bases. CDR3 length equals 15 residues. The V segment lost 1 base and the J segment 6 bases; nucleotides outside the gene matches: 5. Germline loops: CDR1 SGHVS, CDR2 FNYEAQ. CDR3 residues: CASSLGGQGSDGYTF. The CDR3 region has the DNA TGTGCCAGCAGCTTAGGGGGACAGGGGTCGGATGGCTACACCTTC.

The sample holds a few counts of this clonotype. The J gene is TRBJ1-1, the V gene TRBV4-1; perhaps TRBD1 as D (5 bases). Trimming stripped 0 bases from V and 4 bases from J, with 12 bases between. Germline loops: CDR1 MGHRA, CDR2 YSYEKL. The CDR3 has 15 amino acids. The CDR3 reads CASSQEGRQSTEAFF. In DNA form, the CDR3 reads TGCGCCAGCAGCCAAGAGGGACGACAGTCCACTGAAGCTTTCTTT.

In this sample, this clonotype turned up many times. This chain uses TRBV20-1 with TRBJ2-3; unclear D gene. CDR1 is DFQATT, CDR2 SNEGSKA, per germline (reference sequence). Deletions cut 3 bases from V and 3 bases from J, with 4 bases between. The CDR3 has 11 amino acids. CDR3 in DNA: TGCAGTGCTAGTGAGACAGATACGCAGTATTTT. Translated, it gives CSASETDTQYF.

Note on this clonotype: An end of the junction differs from the germline gene, which may be a read error. The V call is TRBV28, the J call TRBJ2-5; D gene ambiguous. Looked up from germline, CDR1 is MDHEN and CDR2 is SYDVKM. The CDR3 is made up of 12 amino acids. CDR3 residues: CASSFPFQTQYF. The CDR3 DNA reads as TGTGCCAGCAGTTTCCCCTTCCAGACACAGTACTTC.

The chain is built from TRBV20-1 and TRBJ2-7; TRBD2 matches at 10 bases. The CDR3 contains 15 residues. Germline lookup yields CDR1 DFQATT and CDR2 SNEGSKA (reference sequence). V lost 3 bases, J lost 4 bases, and 9 bases stayed unmatched. The CDR3 loop reads CSARGGLARSYEQYF. The CDR3 bases are TGCAGTGCTAGGGGGGGACTAGCGCGTTCGTACGAGCAGTACTTC.

To note about this clonotype: The conserved phenylalanine or tryptophan normally closing the CDR3 is absent here, so this likely arose from a read error. This rearrangement joins TRBV12-3 or TRBV12-4 to TRBJ2-7; D possibly matches TRBD1 or TRBD2 (6 bases each). The CDR3 contains 12 residues. V was trimmed by 8 bases and J by 3 bases, leaving 11 bases between them. Here the CDR3 DNA reads TGTGCCAGCCGGGGGCAGAACTACGAGCAGTACCTC. This codes for CASRGQNYEQYL.

This clonotype occurred many times. The rearrangement uses TRBV11-3 and TRBJ1-1, with 7 bases lining up with TRBD1. The CDR3 has 13 amino acids. The V and J ends lost 7 bases and 4 bases, in that order; junction bases with no gene match: 6. Per germline, CDR1 SGHNT and CDR2 YENEEA. The CDR3 reads CASTPDRSTEAFF. CDR3 sequence (DNA): TGTGCCAGCACCCCGGACAGGAGCACTGAAGCTTTCTTT. Using reference TRBV11-3 and TRBJ1-1 for the parts outside the CDR3, the full variable domain is EAGVVQSPRYKIIEKKQPVAFWCNPISGHNTLYWYLQNLGQGPELLIRYENEEAVDDSQLPKDRFSAERLKGVDSTLKIQPAELGDSAVYLCASTPDRSTEAFFGQGTRLTVV.

The chain employs TRBV20-1 and TRBJ2-7, with unresolved D. Deletions cut 0 bases from V and 2 bases from J, with 11 bases between. The CDR3 has 14 amino acids. Germline loops: CDR1 DFQATT, CDR2 SNEGSKA (reference sequence). CDR3 bases: TGCAGTGCTAGAGATCGGCTAATCCCCTACGAGCAGTACTTC. It encodes CSARDRLIPYEQYF.